These 24 T cell receptor beta chains originate from one sample sequenced in a study of blood T cells in healthy people across ages. PCR was performed a second time for roughly 7 to 12 cycles using a sample-barcoded 5' primer and a J-beta primer mix. TCRdb reanalysed the 5' RACE reads using MiXCR and keeps one entry per CDR3 protein. The sample has over a million distinct CDR3 sequences; 35% to 45% are singletons. The sample comprised blood. The origin of the receptors is a woman aged 18 to 35 in good health.

This clonotype occurred a few times. This chain links TRBV7-2 with TRBJ2-7; D is possibly TRBD1 or TRBD2 (5 bases each). The V end lost 8 bases, the J end lost 3 bases, and 23 bases lay between the germline ends. The CDR3 consists of 16 residues. The germline gives CDR1 SGHTA, CDR2 FQGNSA. The CDR3 sequence is CASFTVGVTGLYEQYF. For the CDR3, the DNA is TGTGCCAGCTTCACTGTAGGGGTTACCGGACTCTACGAGCAGTACTTC. The variable domain in full, completed from reference TRBV7-2 and TRBJ2-7, reads GAGVSQSPSNKVTEKGKDVELRCDPISGHTALYWYRQSLGQGLEFLIYFQGNSAPDKSGLPSDRFSAERTGGSVSTLTIQRTQQEDSAVYLCASFTVGVTGLYEQYFGPGTRLTVT.

The chain links TRBV6-6 to TRBJ2-1; a weak D match, TRBD2 (5 bases). The CDR3 has 14 amino acids. The germline V and J ends were trimmed by 1 base and 7 bases, with 11 bases remaining between them. Germline V gene data show CDR1 as MNHNY and CDR2 as SVGAGI (reference sequence). CDR3 region: CASSYLGGLNEQFF. CDR3 DNA: TGTGCCAGCAGTTACTTGGGCGGGTTAAATGAGCAGTTCTTC.

The chain combines TRBV3-1 with TRBJ2-3; D not certain. V was cut by 3 bases and J by 3 bases, with 7 bases left in between. The CDR3 consists of 13 residues. Germline CDR1 is LGHDT and CDR2 is YNNKEL (reference sequence). In nucleotides, the CDR3 is TGTGCCAGCAGCCATTTTGGGACAGATACGCAGTATTTT. Translating gives CASSHFGTDTQYF.

In its sample, this clonotype was seen many times. The chain has TRBV27 and TRBJ2-3; D not certain. V lost 6 bases, J lost 9 bases, and 10 bases lay in between. The CDR3 extends over 11 amino acids. CDR1 is MNHEY, CDR2 SMNVEV, per germline (reference sequence). This CDR3 reads CASSRLGTQYF. For the CDR3, the DNA is TGTGCCAGCAGCCGGTTGGGGACGCAGTATTTT.

The V and J genes are TRBV7-9 and TRBJ2-3; D is perhaps TRBD1 (7 bases). The germline V and J ends were trimmed by 8 bases and 4 bases, with 16 bases remaining between them. Germline V gene sequence: CDR1 SEHNR, CDR2 FQNEAQ (reference sequence). CDR3 length equals 14 residues. The CDR3 protein is CASDPQGGADTQYF. The CDR3 DNA follows: TGTGCCAGCGATCCCCAGGGGGGCGCAGATACGCAGTATTTT.

This clonotype was seen only a few times. This chain connects TRBV28 to TRBJ2-7; TRBD1 agrees at 12 bases. Germline V CDR1 and CDR2: MDHEN, SYDVKM. The CDR3 totals 16 residues. J was trimmed by 4 bases and V by 4 bases; bases with no gene match: 8. CDR3 residues: CASSSPRDRGRYEQYF. Written as DNA, the CDR3 is TGTGCCAGCAGTTCGCCCAGGGACAGGGGGCGATACGAGCAGTACTTC.

The rearrangement joins TRBV12-3 or TRBV12-4 to TRBJ1-1; D call uncertain. The V and J ends lost 2 bases and 0 bases respectively, with 10 bases between them. This CDR3 region has 15 residues. Here the CDR3 DNA reads TGTGCCAGCAGTTTACGCCTAACCATGAACACTGAAGCTTTCTTT. It encodes CASSLRLTMNTEAFF.

The gene calls are TRBV20-1 and TRBJ1-2; D perhaps matches TRBD1 (5 bases). CDR1 and CDR2 from the germline V gene are DFQATT and SNEGSKA (reference sequence). The CDR3 sequence is 14 residues long. The germline V and J ends were trimmed by 3 bases and 1 base, with 12 bases remaining between them. The DNA of the CDR3 is TGCAGTGCTAGGACAGACAGAATTAACTATGGCTACACCTTC. This sequence encodes CSARTDRINYGYTF.

The chain couples TRBV9 to TRBJ1-2, with D hard to call. The germline gives CDR1 SGDLS, CDR2 YYNGEE. The CDR3 loop spans 13 amino acids. The ends were cut back, 0 bases at V and 7 bases at J, with 10 bases in the middle. The CDR3 spells CASSVGDNAGYTF. CDR3 DNA sequence: TGTGCCAGCAGCGTAGGAGACAACGCTGGCTACACCTTC.

This clonotype has a handful of counts. The chain couples TRBV20-1 to TRBJ2-7; TRBD1 agrees at 7 bases. J lost 5 bases, V lost 8 bases, and 9 bases had no gene match. This CDR3 comprises 12 residues. Germline loops: CDR1 DFQATT, CDR2 SNEGSKA (reference sequence). The CDR3 sequence is CSSPGQLDEQYF. CDR3 bases: TGCAGTTCGCCGGGACAGCTTGACGAGCAGTACTTC.

V and J are TRBV7-2 and TRBJ2-3; D not certain. The germline V gene has CDR1 SGHTA and CDR2 FQGNSA. V was clipped by 5 bases and J by 3 bases, with 9 bases between them. The length of the CDR3 is 13 residues. CDR3 nucleotides: TGTGCCAGCAGCGTGGAGACGACAGATACGCAGTATTTT. Residues: CASSVETTDTQYF.

V and J are TRBV9 and TRBJ2-1; no clear D. Deletions cut 0 bases from V and 1 base from J, with 8 bases between. CDR1 is SGDLS, CDR2 YYNGEE, per germline. This CDR3 region has 15 residues. DNA for the CDR3: TGTGCCAGCAGCGTAGAACCGACGTCCTACAATGAGCAGTTCTTC. Encoded protein: CASSVEPTSYNEQFF.

The V and J genes are TRBV9 and TRBJ1-6, with a possible D match to TRBD1 (5 bases). Germline V lookup: CDR1 SGDLS, CDR2 YYNGEE. This CDR3 contains 13 residues. With 3 bases removed from V and 13 bases from J, the gap between germline ends came to 14 bases. CDR3 amino acids: CASSGVSGEPLHF. CDR3 DNA: TGTGCCAGCAGCGGAGTGTCGGGGGAGCCCCTCCACTTT.

As concerns this clonotype: Being one base from a much bigger clone, this may be a read error. The chain is built from TRBV6-5 and TRBJ2-1, with D possibly matching TRBD1 (7 bases). This CDR3 has 15 residues. Germline V CDR1 and CDR2: MNHEY, SVGAGI. DNA for the CDR3: TGTGCCAGCAGTAGGGGGGACAGCTCCTACAATAAGCAGTTCTTC. It yields the protein CASSRGDSSYNKQFF.

This rearrangement joins TRBV20-1 to TRBJ1-5; possible D gene TRBD1, 5 bases. Germline CDR1 is DFQATT and CDR2 is SNEGSKA (reference sequence). Trimming removed 4 bases at V and 7 bases at J, with 14 bases between. This CDR3 region has 13 residues. Here the CDR3 reads CSANQQGGQPQHF. The CDR3 DNA sequence: TGCAGTGCTAATCAGCAGGGTGGCCAGCCCCAGCATTTT.

This clonotype occurred a few times. The V and J genes are TRBV5-5 and TRBJ2-1; D ambiguous. The CDR3 runs 14 residues. The germline CDR1 and CDR2 sequences are SGHKS and YYEKEE (reference sequence). Trimming took 0 bases from V and 2 from J, leaving 6 bases between them. The CDR3 nucleotides are TGTGCCAGCAGCTTGGCCCTCACCTACAATGAGCAGTTCTTC. It translates to CASSLALTYNEQFF.

The chain combines TRBV4-1 with TRBJ1-2; a weak D match, TRBD1 (6 bases). V lost 4 bases, J lost 5 bases, and 14 bases lay in between. This CDR3 contains 14 residues. The V gene's germline CDR1 is MGHRA and CDR2 YSYEKL. CDR3 region: CASSPDSNYYGYTF. The DNA of the CDR3 is TGCGCCAGCAGCCCGGACAGTAATTATTATGGCTACACCTTC.

With respect to this clonotype: A junction end diverges from the germline sequence, so it may reflect a read error. The V call is TRBV20-1, the J call TRBJ1-1; unclear D gene. Germline loops: CDR1 DFQATT, CDR2 SNEGSKA (reference sequence). This CDR3 has 14 amino acids. The chain's CDR3 is CSVRDPFGRKEAFF. DNA of the CDR3: TGCAGTGTTAGAGACCCCTTTGGACGAAAAGAAGCTTTCTTT.

A few counts support this clonotype. The gene calls are TRBV27 and TRBJ2-5, with TRBD2 matching 13 bases. Germline assignment: CDR1 MNHEY and CDR2 SMNVEV (reference sequence). V shed 6 bases and J 3 bases; nucleotides not matched to a gene: 7. CDR3 length: 16 residues. The CDR3 sequence is CASSSTSGRGKETQYF. In nucleotides, the CDR3 is TGTGCCAGCAGCTCAACTAGCGGGAGGGGAAAAGAGACCCAGTACTTC.

The rearrangement joins TRBV28 to TRBJ1-1; no clear D. Trimming removed 3 bases from V and 1 base from J, with 9 bases in between. Germline loops: CDR1 MDHEN, CDR2 SYDVKM. The CDR3 is made up of 14 amino acids. CDR3 protein: CASSFPIQNTEAFF. In DNA form, the CDR3 reads TGTGCCAGCAGTTTCCCGATCCAGAACACTGAAGCTTTCTTT.

This clonotype was detected only a few times. The genes are TRBV6-2 or TRBV6-3 and TRBJ2-2; D remains ambiguous. Trimming stripped 7 bases from V and 7 bases from J, with 22 bases between. The length of the CDR3 is 16 residues. Per the germline V gene, CDR1 is MNHEY and CDR2 is SVGEGT. CDR3 coding DNA: TGTGCCAGCACCCGCGGTGGGGTCACTCGCATCGGGGAGCTGTTTTTT. The encoded protein is CASTRGGVTRIGELFF.

The table lists this clonotype with a few counts. The rearrangement uses TRBV9 and TRBJ2-7; 7 nucleotides match TRBD1. CDR1 and CDR2 from the germline V gene are SGDLS and YYNGEE. V gave up 0 bases and J gave up 5 bases; unmatched junction bases: 5. The CDR3 is 14 amino acids. In nucleotides, the CDR3 is TGTGCCAGCAGCGTAGCCGGACAGGCCAACGAGCAGTACTTC. This translates into CASSVAGQANEQYF.

V and J are TRBV20-1 and TRBJ2-1; 8 bases map to TRBD2. V dropped 0 bases and J dropped 4; count of bases not matched to a gene: 11. The CDR3 is made up of 17 amino acids. CDR1 is DFQATT and CDR2 is SNEGSKA in the germline V gene (reference sequence). The CDR3 here is CSARDSGTRGRYNEQFF. CDR3 DNA sequence: TGCAGTGCTAGAGATAGTGGGACTAGGGGCCGATACAATGAGCAGTTCTTC.

This clonotype has just a few counts. This chain links TRBV6-5 with TRBJ1-2; D remains unclear. Germline-derived CDR1 and CDR2 are MNHEY and SVGAGI. Trimming pared 2 bases from V and 2 bases from J, leaving 9 bases between. The CDR3 has 14 residues. This chain's CDR3 is CASSYRQPNYGYTF. The CDR3 region has the DNA TGTGCCAGCAGTTACAGGCAACCCAACTATGGCTACACCTTC.